These T cell receptor beta chains were read from a single sample in a study of blood T cell repertoires in COVID-19. Profiled with immunoSEQ multiplex PCR; TCRdb holds only in-frame clones, not every one. The top ten clones hold approximately 10% of a sample with 50,000 to 60,000 clones, under 90% of them seen once. Material for sequencing was peripheral blood. The receptors come from a man at least 80 years old with active or convalescent COVID-19. Both conserved end residues are part of each CDR3. Each record gives: J gene, D gene, V gene, clone size, CDR3 protein. D genes are given only for firm matches. Rows give clone size only sometimes, using once, few, many, or a class for an expanded clone.

TRBJ2-2 | TRBD1 | TRBV28 | . | CASSLDRALTGELFF
TRBJ2-3 | . | TRBV19 | . | CASKNRVRTDTQYF
TRBJ1-4 | . | TRBV7-7 | once | CASSLQEGINEKLFF
TRBJ1-2 | . | TRBV4-1 | once | CASSSGYGYTF
TRBJ2-1 | TRBD2 | TRBV7-2 | . | CASSATSSGGRSSYNEQFF
TRBJ2-5 | . | TRBV7-2 | . | CASSLARGPLYF
TRBJ1-5 | . | TRBV21-1 | . | CASSNPPDRRLNQPQHF
TRBJ2-2 | TRBD2 | TRBV30 | . | CAFEKGTSKSPLTNTGELFF
TRBJ2-2 | . | TRBV30 | . | CAWIRGGTGELFF
TRBJ2-5 | . | TRBV30 | . | CAWSVGGSQETQYF
TRBJ1-3 | . | TRBV30 | . | CAWRSTGAGNTIYF
TRBJ2-1 | . | TRBV28 | . | CASRRSQQTHSSYNEQFF
TRBJ2-3 | TRBD2 | TRBV3-1/TRBV3-2 | . | CASSQVRMVGGTDTQYF
TRBJ2-5 | . | TRBV30 | . | CAWSTALPPETQYF
TRBJ1-1 | TRBD1 | TRBV2 | . | CASSDLQGDTEAFF
TRBJ2-3 | TRBD2 | TRBV28 | once | CASSTIAGAGDTQYF
TRBJ2-5 | TRBD1 | TRBV7-2 | . | CASSRGQVETQYF
TRBJ1-6 | TRBD1 | TRBV30 | . | CAWSVNRGHVDSPLHF
TRBJ2-1 | . | TRBV10-3 | . | CAISESIRGQSSYNEQFF
TRBJ2-1 | TRBD2 | TRBV6-4 | . | CASSAGLAGDYNEQFF
TRBJ2-3 | TRBD2 | TRBV6-1 | . | CASSEVGLANTDTQYF
TRBJ2-5 | TRBD2 | TRBV6-5 | . | CASSWHRDYETQYF
TRBJ2-3 | . | TRBV7-2 | . | CASSFGGRTDTQYF
TRBJ2-7 | TRBD1 | TRBV28 | . | CASSPVLQGVYEQYF
TRBJ1-1 | . | TRBV30 | . | CAWARSNTEAFF
TRBJ2-3 | TRBD2 | TRBV11-2 | . | CASSSRTSGGGTQYF